This T cell receptor beta chain was sequenced in a study of T cell responses to AZD1222 COVID-19 vaccine (dated by TCRdb to about 2021). Describing the broader study: Because spike-specific TCR depth and breadth did not differ between the two schedules, AZD1222 recipients who got a second dose at roughly 4 weeks were pooled with those who got a second dose at roughly 12 weeks. TCR sequencing was performed for 230 to 250 trial participants, of whom approximately 200 were given two doses of AZD1222 and 26 were given two doses of MenACWY control vaccine. Trial participants were enrolled into age subgroups of 18-55, 56-69 and 70-plus years, which contained approximately 150, 28 and 58 TCR-sequenced participants, respectively. Broad study findings and their caveats: Conclusions about previously exposed vaccinees were limited because only six AZD1222 recipients were SARS-CoV-2 seropositive at baseline. Most participants were white British and females outnumbered males, and the authors suggested that clonal diversity may have been underestimated. No day 14 peak-response samples were available, so repertoires were characterized only after the peak T cell response. After two AZD1222 doses, both the breadth and the depth of spike-specific TCRs were significantly higher than at day 0 and than in MenACWY recipients. The 56-69-year group was small, and its depth increase did not reach significance, likely because of low power. Vaccine-associated CD4 TCRs spanned the whole spike protein, with dominant responses in regions 160-218 and 743-854. Reportedly, almost half of the unique spike-specific TCRs recognized epitopes lying outside the regions that are mutated in the B.1.351 and B.1.1.7 variants.

The junction carries 5 bases between V and J, which are trimmed by 0 bases and 2 bases respectively. The germline V gene supplies CDR1 ENHRY and CDR2 SYGVKD. The cysteine opens and the phenylalanine closes a CDR3 of 14 amino acids. Of all the DNA, just the CDR3 is kept, 42 bases in frame from base 1. Read against the paper, the sample's time point label means: baseline before first vaccination. Vaccinee samples came from UK trials COV001 and COV002, including a single-blind randomized controlled phase 2/3 trial of AZD1222 (ChAdOx1 nCoV-19) in healthy adults. For TCRbeta chain sequencing, PBMC samples from trial participants were taken at day 0 and at day 28 after the second dose. As concerns this clone: This clone's antigen is unknown. There are no base qualities to consult, and no much larger clone falls within one base.

The CDR3 regions of human TCRbeta chains were analyzed by immunosequencing. As for the original processing: Repertoire TCRs were checked for matches against a reference library of SARS-CoV-2-specific TCRs that had been generated using the MIRA antigen-specificity platform. Breadth meant the fraction of unique TCRs that were SARS-CoV-2-associated, whereas depth meant the fraction of total T cells that were SARS-CoV-2-associated. Each spike-specific TCR was assigned to its reactive spike region and to a CD4 or CD8 class using the MIRA data. Log10-transformed breadth and depth values were compared by one-way ANOVA with Sidak's multiple comparisons tests. As stored in TCRdb, this immuneACCESS dataset retains in-frame rearrangements with V and J assigned. A fraction of the clones does not appear; measured against another copy, unresolved V genes explain less than half of the discrepancy, and the remainder lacks a known reason. V, J and clone size are taken as reported in that table, and D and trimming were inferred from the DNA itself. The sample data list about 60,000 clones, and around 84% of these were observed just once. The ten largest clones take up 20% of the sample.

The material sequenced was peripheral blood, taken on day 0 of AZD1222 vaccination. The rearranged segments are TRBV10-3 and TRBJ1-5; the D segment cannot be called with confidence. This receptor was obtained from an adult in good health. The DNA sequence reads TGTGCCATCAGTGAGTCTCCTGGCAATCAGCCCCAGCATTTT. Its protein product is CAISESPGNQPQHF.